Following are 8 T cell receptor beta chains from one sample sequenced in a study of T cell responses to AZD1222 COVID-19 vaccine. Produced via immunoSEQ multiplex PCR; TCRdb's table is partial and in-frame only. In the table there are around 97,000 clones, about 92% of which are singletons. This specimen was peripheral blood, taken on day 0 of AZD1222 vaccination. The receptors stem from an adult in good health.

V is TRBV5-6 and J is TRBJ2-5, with 7 bases fitting TRBD2. Germline trimming cut 0 bases from V and 3 bases from J; bases unmatched to any gene: 17. CDR3 size: 19 residues. Looked up from germline, CDR1 is SGHDT and CDR2 is YYEEEE. The CDR3 protein is CASSLVRWGSRGGEETQYF. The CDR3 DNA reads TGTGCCAGCAGCTTGGTCCGTTGGGGCTCCCGGGGAGGGGAAGAGACCCAGTACTTC.

This rearrangement joins TRBV19 to TRBJ1-5; D gene uncertain. The germline V and J ends were trimmed by 5 bases and 6 bases, with 17 bases remaining between them. CDR3 length equals 15 residues. Germline CDR1 LNHDA, CDR2 SQIVND (reference sequence). The CDR3 spells CASSATPAGSQPQHF. CDR3 in DNA: TGTGCCAGTAGTGCCACCCCCGCTGGGAGTCAGCCCCAGCATTTT.

V and J are TRBV7-9 and TRBJ2-6, with D perhaps being TRBD1 or TRBD2 (5 bases each). Trimming removed 1 base at V and 4 bases at J, with 11 bases between. Germline CDR1 SEHNR, CDR2 FQNEAQ (reference sequence). The CDR3 runs 16 residues. CDR3 in amino acids: CASSLEYRRGANVLTF. The DNA for the CDR3 is TGTGCCAGCAGCTTAGAATACAGGAGGGGGGCCAACGTCCTGACTTTC.

V gene TRBV18 combines with J gene TRBJ1-2; D call uncertain. V was shortened by 5 bases and J by 1 base, with 14 bases between the two germline ends. The germline gives CDR1 KGHSH, CDR2 LQKENI. The CDR3 is made up of 15 amino acids. The CDR3 loop is CASSSQTGNNYGYTF. The CDR3 bases are TGTGCCAGCTCAAGCCAGACGGGGAATAACTATGGCTACACCTTC.

V is TRBV7-2 and J is TRBJ1-5; D uncertain. The V gene lost 3 bases and the J gene lost 8 bases, with 14 bases spanning the gap. Germline CDR1 and CDR2: SGHTA and FQGNSA. The CDR3 extends over 14 amino acids. The CDR3 sequence is CASSLGMESEPQHF. For the CDR3, the DNA is TGTGCCAGCAGCTTGGGGATGGAGTCGGAGCCCCAGCATTTT. The full variable domain, with the rest looked up from reference TRBV7-2 and TRBJ1-5, is GAGVSQSPSNKVTEKGKDVELRCDPISGHTALYWYRQSLGQGLEFLIYFQGNSAPDKSGLPSDRFSAERTGGSVSTLTIQRTQQEDSAVYLCASSLGMESEPQHFGDGTRLSIL.

The gene calls are TRBV3-1 (or the pseudogene TRBV3-2) and TRBJ2-2; D not certain. CDR3 size: 15 residues. Germline V CDR1 and CDR2: LGHDT, YNNKEL (reference sequence). V lost 3 bases to trimming and J lost 0 bases, with 8 bases between them. For the CDR3, the DNA is TGTGCCAGCAGCCACAGACAAGCGAACACCGGGGAGCTGTTTTTT. Its translation: CASSHRQANTGELFF.

J is TRBJ1-5 and V is TRBV20-1; 10 bases are shared with TRBD1. There are 14 residues in the CDR3. The V and J ends lost 3 bases and 6 bases, in that order; junction bases with no gene match: 5. The germline CDR1 and CDR2 sequences are DFQATT and SNEGSKA (reference sequence). The CDR3 loop reads CSASLGQGIQPQHF. In DNA, the CDR3 is TGCAGTGCTAGTCTGGGACAGGGGATTCAGCCCCAGCATTTT.

The chain is built from TRBV7-2 and TRBJ1-2; no clear D. In germline, CDR1 is SGHTA, CDR2 FQGNSA. The CDR3 sequence is 11 residues long. Trimming shortened V by 1 base and J by 7 bases, and 4 bases separated the two germline ends. CDR3: CASSLVGGYTF. Here the CDR3 DNA reads TGTGCCAGCAGCTTAGTTGGTGGCTACACCTTC.